Each of the 25 T cell receptor beta chains below was sequenced from the same sample in a study of glioma-infiltrating T cells. TCR alpha and beta CDR3 regions were amplified from RNA using iRepertoire nested multiplex PCR. MiXCR, applied by TCRdb to the multiplex PCR reads, yields one record per CDR3 protein. The top ten clones hold roughly 21% of a sample with approximately 190,000 distinct CDR3 sequences, approximately 30% of them seen once. Sequencing was performed on glioma tissue, nonneoplastic brain tissue, or PBMCs (not recorded which). The receptor set was obtained from a human donor with low-grade glioma or glioblastoma, undergoing nonglioma brain surgery, or in good health (not recorded which).

On this clonotype: A clone one base away is much larger, so this may be a read error. The rearrangement links TRBV20-1 to TRBJ1-5; TRBD1 agrees at 9 bases. The CDR3 totals 15 residues. Per germline, CDR1 DFQATT and CDR2 SNEGSKA (reference sequence). CDR3: CSARKRGQGNQPQNF. In nucleotides, the CDR3 is TGCAGTGCCAGGAAGCGGGGACAGGGAAATCAGCCCCAGAATTTT.

In the case of this clonotype: This may come from a read error, since a much larger clone is one base off. J is TRBJ2-5 and V is TRBV7-2; D not resolved. Per the germline V gene, CDR1 is SGHTA and CDR2 is FQGNSA. Trimming removed 3 bases at V and 6 bases at J, with 11 bases between. This CDR3 is 13 amino acids long. The CDR3 sequence: CASSFPPLQTQYF. Written as DNA, the CDR3 is TGTGCCAGCAGCTTTCCTCCTCTTCAGACCCAGTACTTC.

This clonotype was seen many times. The rearrangement links TRBV2 to TRBJ2-3, with a possible D match to TRBD1 (6 bases). The CDR3 loop spans 14 amino acids. Trimming pared 7 bases from V and 3 bases from J, leaving 14 bases between. CDR1 SNHLY and CDR2 FYNNEI come from the germline V gene. DNA of the CDR3: TGTGCCAGCACCAGGGAAGGGGGAACAGATACGCAGTATTTT. Residues: CASTREGGTDTQYF.

This clonotype was picked up many times. The chain joins TRBV7-9 to TRBJ2-1; D remains ambiguous. This CDR3 has 16 residues. Germline V gene lookup returns CDR1 SEHNR and CDR2 FQNEAQ (reference sequence). Between the trimmed V and J ends, which lost 1 base and 0 bases, there was a span of 10 bases. CDR3 in amino acids: CASSLGGRSSYNEQFF. The CDR3 bases are TGTGCCAGCAGCTTAGGTGGCAGGAGCTCCTACAATGAGCAGTTCTTC.

This clonotype came up many times. This chain links TRBV6-1 with TRBJ2-5; 7 bases fit TRBD2. The V gene end was trimmed by 5 bases and the J gene end by 5 bases; junction bases not matched to a gene: 11. Germline V gene data show CDR1 as MNHNS and CDR2 as SASEGT. The CDR3 is made up of 15 amino acids. The CDR3 reads CASSSLRLAGETQYF. The CDR3 nucleotides are TGTGCCAGCAGTTCGCTACGACTAGCCGGGGAGACCCAGTACTTC.

This clonotype came up many times. The chain couples TRBV27 to TRBJ2-6; no clear D gene. The CDR3 contains 15 residues. Trimming removed 6 bases from V and 2 bases from J, with 11 bases in between. Per germline, CDR1 MNHEY and CDR2 SMNVEV (reference sequence). CDR3 amino acids: CASRLKPAGANVLTF. The CDR3 DNA sequence: TGTGCCAGCAGACTAAAACCCGCTGGGGCCAACGTCCTGACTTTC.

This clonotype was detected ten times or more. The chain is built from TRBV14 and TRBJ2-7, with D possibly TRBD1 on 5 matching bases. V was pared by 3 bases and J by 2 bases, with 11 bases between. CDR3 length: 14 amino acids. Germline V gene sequence: CDR1 SGHDN, CDR2 FVKESK. The CDR3 DNA is TGTGCCAGCAGCCAGGGTACAGGACCCTACGAGCAGTACTTC. Translating it yields CASSQGTGPYEQYF.

In this sample, this clonotype turned up many times. The chain couples TRBV6-1 to TRBJ1-1; no reliable D call. Trimming removed 6 bases at V and 0 bases at J, with 11 bases between. Per the germline V gene, CDR1 is MNHNS and CDR2 is SASEGT. The CDR3 spans 14 residues. Here the CDR3 reads CASRISVMNTEAFF. CDR3 nucleotides: TGTGCCAGCAGGATTAGCGTGATGAACACTGAAGCTTTCTTT.

The table lists this clonotype with many counts. This chain connects TRBV6-2 or TRBV6-3 to TRBJ2-2; D call uncertain. CDR1 is MNHEY and CDR2 is SVGEGT in the germline V gene. This CDR3 spans 14 amino acids. V was shortened by 2 bases and J by 4 bases, with 8 bases between the two germline ends. The CDR3 DNA reads as TGTGCCAGCAGTTACGGTGGATCCACCGGGGAGCTGTTTTTT. Residues: CASSYGGSTGELFF.

This clonotype was seen a few times. The V gene is TRBV11-1, the J gene TRBJ2-7, with D tentatively TRBD1 or TRBD2 (7 bases each). V lost 6 bases and J 2 bases, leaving 17 bases between the germline ends. The CDR3 is made up of 15 amino acids. The V gene's germline CDR1 is SGHAT and CDR2 FQDESV (reference sequence). The CDR3 DNA sequence: TGTGCCAGCAGTCTACCACAGGGGACTACCTACGAGCAGTACTTC. It yields the protein CASSLPQGTTYEQYF.

This clonotype was seen ten or more times. The chain carries TRBV7-2 and TRBJ1-1; D is uncertain. V was clipped by 3 bases and J by 7 bases, with 15 bases between them. Germline lookup yields CDR1 SGHTA and CDR2 FQGNSA. The CDR3 loop spans 14 amino acids. DNA for the CDR3: TGTGCCAGCAGCTTGGCGTCCAGGACTGGTGAAGCTTTCTTT. Translated: CASSLASRTGEAFF.

The sample holds one count of this clonotype. The chain carries TRBV7-2 and TRBJ2-1; 9 bases line up with TRBD1. The CDR3 consists of 15 residues. J gave up 3 bases and V 5 bases, and 5 bases lay outside the gene matches. Germline V gives CDR1 SGHTA, CDR2 FQGNSA. Written as DNA, the CDR3 is TGTGCCAGCAGCCAAGGGACAGGGCTCTACAATGAGCAGTTCTTC. It translates to CASSQGTGLYNEQFF. Full variable domain (missing parts from reference TRBV7-2 and TRBJ2-1): GAGVSQSPSNKVTEKGKDVELRCDPISGHTALYWYRQSLGQGLEFLIYFQGNSAPDKSGLPSDRFSAERTGGSVSTLTIQRTQQEDSAVYLCASSQGTGLYNEQFFGPGTRLTVL.

Regarding this clonotype: Since a much larger clone is just one base distant, this may be a read error. The chain has TRBV14 and TRBJ2-7; D call uncertain. V lost 3 bases to trimming and J lost 7 bases, with 13 bases between them. The CDR3 covers 13 residues. Germline V gene data show CDR1 as SGHDN and CDR2 as FVKESK. In DNA, the CDR3 is TGTGCCAGCAGCCAGGGTTGGTACAATGAGCAGTACTTC. It encodes CASSQGWYNEQYF.

This clonotype was seen many times. The J gene is TRBJ2-7, the V gene TRBV7-9; 13 bases map to TRBD2. Germline V gives CDR1 SEHNR, CDR2 FQNEAQ (reference sequence). V lost 7 bases to trimming and J lost 0 bases; unmatched junction nucleotides: 12. The CDR3 extends over 18 amino acids. The CDR3: CASNHAGTSGKSSYEQYF. CDR3 coding DNA: TGTGCCAGCAACCACGCCGGGACTAGCGGGAAGAGCTCCTACGAGCAGTACTTC.

This clonotype has a count of ten or more. The CDR3 loop reads CASSFGPRRAQYF. CDR3 bases: TGTGCCAGCAGCTTTGGGCCTCGTCGGGCCCAGTACTTC. The rearrangement links TRBV7-3 to TRBJ2-5; D is undetermined. The ends were cut back, 3 bases at V and 9 bases at J, with 14 bases in the middle. The V gene's germline CDR1 is SGHTA and CDR2 FQGTGA. The CDR3 runs to 13 residues.

The CDR3 loop reads CASRVGLAGRAKQFF. The CDR3, as DNA: TGTGCCAGCAGAGTAGGACTAGCGGGTAGGGCTAAGCAGTTCTTC. The rearrangement uses TRBV12-3 or TRBV12-4 and TRBJ2-1, with TRBD2 identical over 11 bases. With 6 bases clipped from V and 11 bases from J, the junction kept 12 bases outside the gene matches. The CDR3 spans 15 residues.

This clonotype was seen more than once but under ten times. The CDR3 DNA follows: TGTGCCAGTAGTATGGGACCCTCGGATATTTACGAGCAGTACTTC. Its protein product is CASSMGPSDIYEQYF. The V call is TRBV19, the J call TRBJ2-7, with D possibly called TRBD1 or TRBD2 (5 bases each). Trimming stripped 3 bases from V and 4 bases from J, with 16 bases between. The CDR3 runs to 15 residues. CDR1 and CDR2 (germline): LNHDA, SQIVND (reference sequence).

Regarding this clonotype: The junction departs from the called germline gene at one end, perhaps through a read error. The chain combines TRBV6-6 with TRBJ1-2; D is possibly TRBD1 (5 bases). This CDR3 is built from 13 residues. Germline assignment: CDR1 MNHNY and CDR2 SVGAGI (reference sequence). Here the CDR3 reads CSSIRGANYGYTF. For the CDR3, the DNA is TGTTCCAGCATCCGAGGGGCTAACTATGGCTACACCTTC.

This clonotype has a count of ten or more. The chain recombines TRBV7-3 with TRBJ1-1; no reliable D call. The CDR3 has 13 amino acids. Germline V gene sequence: CDR1 SGHTA, CDR2 FQGTGA. Between the trimmed V and J ends, which lost 5 bases and 3 bases, there was a span of 10 bases. The CDR3 sequence: CASSPTRDTEAFF. DNA of the CDR3: TGTGCCAGCAGCCCTACTAGGGACACTGAAGCTTTCTTT.

This clonotype was detected only a few times. The V call is TRBV3-1, the J call TRBJ2-2; 11 bases are shared with TRBD2. The CDR3 is 16 residues long. Germline V gene lookup returns CDR1 LGHDT and CDR2 YNNKEL (reference sequence). V lost 2 bases, J lost 3 bases, and 2 bases stayed unmatched. The CDR3 is CASSQRLAGHTGELFF. CDR3 DNA sequence: TGTGCCAGCAGCCAACGACTAGCGGGACACACCGGGGAGCTGTTTTTT.

Notes on this clonotype: Germline is not matched at one junction end, which may reflect a read error. The chain has TRBV19 and TRBJ1-2; a possible D gene is TRBD1 (5 bases). CDR3 length: 13 residues. Germline assignment: CDR1 LNHDA and CDR2 SQIVND (reference sequence). CDR3 nucleotides: TGTGCCAGTAGATCTACGGGGACTTTTGGCCACACCTTC. This sequence encodes CASRSTGTFGHTF. The full variable domain, rest sourced from reference TRBV19 and TRBJ1-2, is DGGITQSPKYLFRKEGQNVTLSCEQNLNHDAMYWYRQDPGQGLRLIYYSQIVNDFQKGDIAEGYSVSREKKESFPLTVTSAQKNPTAFYLCASRSTGTFGHTFGSGTRLTVV.

This clonotype has at least ten counts. This chain's CDR3 is CASSQEQYYEQYF. The CDR3 nucleotides are TGCGCCAGCAGCCAAGAACAGTACTACGAGCAGTACTTC. V and J are TRBV4-3 and TRBJ2-7; D remains ambiguous. Per germline, CDR1 LGHNA and CDR2 YSLEER. V was trimmed by 0 bases and J by 3 bases, leaving 6 bases between them. CDR3 length: 13 amino acids.

Note on this clonotype: Being one base from a much bigger clone, this may be a read error. The chain uses TRBV7-9 and TRBJ1-2, with TRBD1 matching 9 bases. In germline, CDR1 is SEHNR, CDR2 FQNEAQ (reference sequence). CDR3 length: 19 amino acids. Trimming took 0 bases from V and 2 from J; bases not matched to a gene: 13. The CDR3: CASSLAPDRGPRGNYGYTF. The DNA of the CDR3 is TGTGCCAGCAGCTTAGCGCCGGACAGGGGACCAAGGGGCAACTATGGCTACACCTTC.

This clonotype was detected ten times or more. This sequence joins TRBV11-2 and TRBJ2-1, with unresolved D. The germline V gene encodes CDR1 SGHAT and CDR2 FQNNGV. Trimming left V 2 bases short and J 6 bases short, with 5 bases between. CDR3 length: 12 amino acids. This CDR3 is CASSLQSNEQFF. The CDR3 DNA reads as TGTGCCAGCAGCTTACAGTCCAATGAGCAGTTCTTC.

The table lists this clonotype with a few counts. This chain uses TRBV4-2 with TRBJ2-1; maybe TRBD2 (6 bases). CDR3 length: 17 residues. V was clipped by 0 bases and J by 2 bases, with 14 bases between them. Per germline, CDR1 LGHNA and CDR2 YNFKEQ. The CDR3 reads CASSQDELALAYNEQFF. The CDR3 region has the DNA TGTGCCAGCAGCCAAGATGAACTAGCCCTCGCCTACAATGAGCAGTTCTTC.